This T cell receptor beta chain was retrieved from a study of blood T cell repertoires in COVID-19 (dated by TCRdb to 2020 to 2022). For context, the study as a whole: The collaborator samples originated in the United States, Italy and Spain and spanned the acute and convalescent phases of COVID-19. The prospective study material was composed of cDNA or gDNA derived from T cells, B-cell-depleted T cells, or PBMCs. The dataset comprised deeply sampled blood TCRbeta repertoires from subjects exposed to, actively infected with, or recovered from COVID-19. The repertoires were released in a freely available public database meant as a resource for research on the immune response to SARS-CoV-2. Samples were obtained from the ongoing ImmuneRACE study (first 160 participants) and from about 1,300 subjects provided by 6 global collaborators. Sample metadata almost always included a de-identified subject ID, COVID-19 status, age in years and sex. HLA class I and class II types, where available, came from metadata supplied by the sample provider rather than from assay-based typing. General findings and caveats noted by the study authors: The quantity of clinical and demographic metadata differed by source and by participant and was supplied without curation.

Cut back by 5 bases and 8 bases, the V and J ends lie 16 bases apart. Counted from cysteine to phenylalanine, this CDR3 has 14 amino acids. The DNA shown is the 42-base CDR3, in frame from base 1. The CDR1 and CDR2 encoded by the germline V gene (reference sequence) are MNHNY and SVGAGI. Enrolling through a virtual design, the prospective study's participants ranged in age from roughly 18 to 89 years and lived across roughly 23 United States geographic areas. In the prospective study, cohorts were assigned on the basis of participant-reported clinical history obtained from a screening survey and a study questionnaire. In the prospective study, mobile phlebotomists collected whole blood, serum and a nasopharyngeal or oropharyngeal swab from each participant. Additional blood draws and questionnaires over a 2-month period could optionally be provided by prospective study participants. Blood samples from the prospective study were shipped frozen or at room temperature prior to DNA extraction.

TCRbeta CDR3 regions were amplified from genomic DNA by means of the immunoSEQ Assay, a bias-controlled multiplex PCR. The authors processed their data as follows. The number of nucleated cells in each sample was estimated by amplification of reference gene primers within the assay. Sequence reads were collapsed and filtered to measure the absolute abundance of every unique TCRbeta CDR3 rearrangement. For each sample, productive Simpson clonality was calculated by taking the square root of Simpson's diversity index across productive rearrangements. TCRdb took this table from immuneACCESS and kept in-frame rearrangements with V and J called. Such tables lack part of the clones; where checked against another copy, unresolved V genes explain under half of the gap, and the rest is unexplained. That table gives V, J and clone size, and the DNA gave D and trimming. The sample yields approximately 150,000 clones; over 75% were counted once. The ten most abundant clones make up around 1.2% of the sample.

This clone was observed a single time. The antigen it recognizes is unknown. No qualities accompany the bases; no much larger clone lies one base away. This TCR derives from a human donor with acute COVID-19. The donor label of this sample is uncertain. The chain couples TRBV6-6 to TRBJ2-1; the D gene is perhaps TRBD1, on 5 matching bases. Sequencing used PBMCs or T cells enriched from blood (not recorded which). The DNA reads TGTGCCAGCAGTCCGCCTCCCAGGGCGGATGAGCAGTTCTTC. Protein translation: CASSPPPRADEQFF.